This is a list of T cell receptor beta chains from one sample in a study of T cells in narcolepsy. Profiled with immunoSEQ multiplex PCR; TCRdb holds only in-frame clones, not every one. The sample lists fewer than 40,000 clones, 70% to 85% occurring once. Specimen: memory (CD45RA-) CD4+ T cells from blood. These receptors were collected from a human donor in good health. The CDR3 runs from the conserved cysteine through the conserved F or W. A D gene is named only where the DNA matches it firmly. The size of a clone is reported for some rows only, either as once, few or many, or as a class for expanded clones.

J gene: TRBJ1-6; D gene: -; V gene: TRBV5-4; clone size: -; CDR3 DNA: TGTGCCAGCAGCCCGGGACAAGCCTATAATTCACCCCTCCACTTT; CDR3 protein: CASSPGQAYNSPLHF
J gene: TRBJ1-1; D gene: -; V gene: TRBV29-1; clone size: -; CDR3 DNA: TGCAGCGTTCCCCGGGGGGGGGATCGGGCTGAAGCTTTCTTT; CDR3 protein: CSVPRGGDRAEAFF
J gene: TRBJ2-3; D gene: TRBD2; V gene: TRBV27; clone size: once; CDR3 DNA: TGTGCCAGCAGCCCCTTAGCGGGAGCCGCAGATACGCAGTATTTT; CDR3 protein: CASSPLAGAADTQYF
J gene: TRBJ2-2; D gene: -; V gene: TRBV5-5; clone size: -; CDR3 DNA: TGTGCCAGCAGCTTGGAGGGGGTCAACACCGGGGAGCTGTTTTTT; CDR3 protein: CASSLEGVNTGELFF
J gene: TRBJ2-1; D gene: -; V gene: TRBV30; clone size: -; CDR3 DNA: TGTGCCTGGAGGGGCAGCTCCTACAATGAGCAGTTCTTC; CDR3 protein: CAWRGSSYNEQFF
J gene: TRBJ2-1; D gene: -; V gene: TRBV30; clone size: once; CDR3 DNA: TGTGCCTGGAGTGAAGGGGGAAGCTCCTACAATGAGCAGTTCTTC; CDR3 protein: CAWSEGGSSYNEQFF
J gene: TRBJ1-2; D gene: -; V gene: TRBV7-2; clone size: few; CDR3 DNA: TGTGCCAGCAGCTTTAACAGGGAGGTCTATGGCTACACCTTC; CDR3 protein: CASSFNREVYGYTF
J gene: TRBJ2-3; D gene: -; V gene: TRBV19; clone size: -; CDR3 DNA: TGTGCCAGTAGTATTGGAAGCGGGCGCACAGATACGCAGTATTTT; CDR3 protein: CASSIGSGRTDTQYF
J gene: TRBJ1-1; D gene: -; V gene: TRBV5-6; clone size: -; CDR3 DNA: TGTGCCAGCAGGCCTTGGACAGCGGATTTCTTT; CDR3 protein: CASRPWTADFF
J gene: TRBJ2-3; D gene: -; V gene: TRBV29-1; clone size: -; CDR3 DNA: TGCAGCGCAGCGGTTGGAGCGACTGGCACAGATACGCAGTATTTT; CDR3 protein: CSAAVGATGTDTQYF
J gene: TRBJ2-3; D gene: -; V gene: TRBV5-1; clone size: -; CDR3 DNA: TGCGCCAGCAGCTTGCGTAGGGGGGCAGATACGCAGTATTTT; CDR3 protein: CASSLRRGADTQYF
J gene: TRBJ2-1; D gene: TRBD2; V gene: TRBV10-3; clone size: -; CDR3 DNA: TGTGCCATCAGTGCGGGTAGACTAGCGGGGGGGAATGAGCAGTTCTTC; CDR3 protein: CAISAGRLAGGNEQFF
J gene: TRBJ2-7; D gene: TRBD2; V gene: TRBV6-5; clone size: -; CDR3 DNA: TGTGCCACCTGGGGGACTAGCGGGACCTACGAGCAGTACTTC; CDR3 protein: CATWGTSGTYEQYF
J gene: TRBJ2-6; D gene: -; V gene: TRBV5-8; clone size: once; CDR3 DNA: TGTGCCAGCAGCTTGGGAAACTCTGGGGCCAACGTCCTGACTTTC; CDR3 protein: CASSLGNSGANVLTF
J gene: TRBJ1-5; D gene: TRBD1; V gene: TRBV4-2; clone size: -; CDR3 DNA: TGTGCCAGCAGCCCCAGGGGGACAGGACCCTCGCCCCAGCATTTT; CDR3 protein: CASSPRGTGPSPQHF
J gene: TRBJ2-1; D gene: TRBD1; V gene: TRBV19; clone size: -; CDR3 DNA: TGTGCCAGTAGTACAGCACGGGGACAGGGAAATGTGCATGAGCAGTTCTTC; CDR3 protein: CASSTARGQGNVHEQFF
J gene: TRBJ1-2; D gene: -; V gene: TRBV9; clone size: -; CDR3 DNA: TGTGCCAGCAGCCCGGAGTGGAGTGGATTGAACGGCTACACCTTC; CDR3 protein: CASSPEWSGLNGYTF
J gene: TRBJ1-1; D gene: -; V gene: TRBV6-1; clone size: -; CDR3 DNA: TGTGCCAGCAGACACATTAGGGGTACTGAAGCTTTCTTT; CDR3 protein: CASRHIRGTEAFF
J gene: TRBJ1-3; D gene: -; V gene: TRBV7-9; clone size: -; CDR3 DNA: TGTGCCAGCAGCCCGGGGGTGGGTCACACCATATATTTT; CDR3 protein: CASSPGVGHTIYF
J gene: TRBJ2-3; D gene: TRBD1; V gene: TRBV19; clone size: -; CDR3 DNA: TGTGCCAGTAGTAAGGACAGGACAGACACAGATACGCAGTATTTT; CDR3 protein: CASSKDRTDTDTQYF
J gene: TRBJ2-3; D gene: TRBD2; V gene: TRBV5-1; clone size: -; CDR3 DNA: TGCGCCAGCAGCTGGGCCGGCGGGGGGGCAGATACGCAGTATTTT; CDR3 protein: CASSWAGGGADTQYF
J gene: TRBJ2-6; D gene: TRBD1; V gene: TRBV2; clone size: -; CDR3 DNA: TGTGCCAGCAGTGGGAGACAGGGGTTTTCTGGGGCCAACGTCCTGACTTTC; CDR3 protein: CASSGRQGFSGANVLTF
J gene: TRBJ1-3; D gene: TRBD1; V gene: TRBV6-1; clone size: -; CDR3 DNA: TGTGCCAGCAGGACAGGGGGAGCAAACACCATATATTTT; CDR3 protein: CASRTGGANTIYF
J gene: TRBJ1-4; D gene: -; V gene: TRBV2; clone size: -; CDR3 DNA: TGTGCCAGCAGGCCAGGAACCAGAAATTCTGAAAAACTGTTTTTT; CDR3 protein: CASRPGTRNSEKLFF
J gene: TRBJ2-3; D gene: -; V gene: TRBV7-2; clone size: -; CDR3 DNA: TGTGCCAGCAGCTTAGACTACCAACACACAGATACGCAGTATTTT; CDR3 protein: CASSLDYQHTDTQYF
J gene: TRBJ2-5; D gene: -; V gene: TRBV15; clone size: -; CDR3 DNA: TGTGCCACCAGCAGAGGGGGGTACAGTTGGGGAACGGGGCAAGAGACCCAGTACTTC; CDR3 protein: CATSRGGYSWGTGQETQYF
J gene: TRBJ1-1; D gene: -; V gene: TRBV29-1; clone size: -; CDR3 DNA: TGCAGCGTTGTCCCCCGCACTGAAGCTTTCTTT; CDR3 protein: CSVVPRTEAFF
J gene: TRBJ2-2; D gene: TRBD1; V gene: TRBV5-1; clone size: -; CDR3 DNA: TGCGCCAGCTGGACAGGGGGAAACGCGGGAACCGGGGAGCTGTTTTTT; CDR3 protein: CASWTGGNAGTGELFF